The present T cell receptor beta chain was sequenced within a study of blood T cell repertoires in COVID-19. Study information: There were acute and convalescent COVID-19 samples, and they came from the United States, Italy and Spain.

Data came from immunoSEQ multiplex PCR; TCRdb stores just in-frame clones and leaves some out. The table lists some 68,000 clones, about nine tenths of them singletons. CDR1 is MDHEN, CDR2 SYDVKM, per germline. The CDR3 contains 12 residues. Between the trimmed V and J ends, which lost 2 bases and 3 bases, there was a span of 2 bases. This receptor was identified in a man in his forties or fifties with active COVID-19. Sequencing was carried out using peripheral blood. The chain has TRBV28 and TRBJ2-1, with no clear D. The CDR3 sequence: CASSLLYNEQFF. The DNA for the CDR3 is TGTGCCAGCAGTTTACTCTACAATGAGCAGTTCTTC.